This T cell receptor (beta chain) was obtained from a study of monozygotic twins with inflammatory bowel disease. Study observations and caveats: People with IBD had fewer clonotypes in common with others than healthy twins did, especially with disease activity. The results supported no single strong signal or clonotype associated with IBD.

Of note for this clonotype: The antigen remains unidentified.

Researchers used template switching to add UMIs featuring a 6-nucleotide sample barcode. Using the 5' RACE reads, TCRdb records one entry per CDR3 protein without DNA. This table holds about 380,000 distinct CDR3 sequences. Whole blood without T cell sorting served as the source of isolated total RNA. This CDR3 region has 14 residues. Per the germline V gene, CDR1 is SGDLS and CDR2 is YYNGEE. This TCR was sampled from a human donor with ulcerative colitis or Crohn's disease, or a healthy co-twin of an affected twin (not recorded which). The V and J genes are TRBV9 and TRBJ2-7; TCRdb outputs TRBD1, but without DNA this stays unchecked. Specimen: blood. CDR3 sequence reads: CASSVTGDSYEQYF.